The clone carrying this TCR beta chain was detected many times. The CDR3 has 16 residues. V was clipped by 7 bases and J by 0 bases; unmatched bases: 8. Germline V gene sequence: CDR1 MDHEN, CDR2 SYDVKM. Each CDR3 protein is one row after TCRdb ran MiXCR on the 5' RACE reads. Of 100,000 to 150,000 distinct CDR3 sequences listed, about 6.5% are singletons. The data stem from a study of CD8 T cells in ankylosing spondylitis. V is TRBV28 and J is TRBJ1-5; 8 bases match TRBD1. The sample consisted of blood, either unsorted or a sorted T cell fraction (not recorded which). The TCR was taken from a male donor with ankylosing spondylitis or in good health (not recorded which). CDR3 loop: CASNAGGFSSNQPQHF. The CDR3 DNA reads as TGTGCCAGCAATGCAGGGGGCTTTTCTAGCAATCAGCCCCAGCATTTT.